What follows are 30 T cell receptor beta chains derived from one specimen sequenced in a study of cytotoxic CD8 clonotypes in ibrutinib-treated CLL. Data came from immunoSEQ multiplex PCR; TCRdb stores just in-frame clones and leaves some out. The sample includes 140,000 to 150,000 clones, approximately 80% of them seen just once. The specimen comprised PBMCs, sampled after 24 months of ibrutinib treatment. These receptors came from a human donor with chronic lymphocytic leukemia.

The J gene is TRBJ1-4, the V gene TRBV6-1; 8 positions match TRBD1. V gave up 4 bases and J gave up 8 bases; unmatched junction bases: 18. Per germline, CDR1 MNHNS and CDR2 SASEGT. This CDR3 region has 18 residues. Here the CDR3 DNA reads TGTGCCAGCAGTGGATGGGGACAGGCGGGGCCCCGGCGGGAAAAACTGTTTTTT. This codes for CASSGWGQAGPRREKLFF.

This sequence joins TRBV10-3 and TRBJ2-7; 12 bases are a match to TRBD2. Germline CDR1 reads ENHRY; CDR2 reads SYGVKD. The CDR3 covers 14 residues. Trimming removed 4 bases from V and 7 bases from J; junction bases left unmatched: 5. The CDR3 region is CAISGRLAGVEQYF. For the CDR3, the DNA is TGTGCCATCAGTGGGCGACTAGCGGGGGTTGAGCAGTACTTC.

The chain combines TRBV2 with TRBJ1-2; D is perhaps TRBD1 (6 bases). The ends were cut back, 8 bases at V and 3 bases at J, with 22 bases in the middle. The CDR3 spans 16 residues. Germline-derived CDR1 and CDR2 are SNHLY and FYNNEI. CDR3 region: CASGGTSAVAYYGYTF. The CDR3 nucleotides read TGTGCCAGCGGCGGGACATCGGCGGTCGCTTACTATGGCTACACCTTC.

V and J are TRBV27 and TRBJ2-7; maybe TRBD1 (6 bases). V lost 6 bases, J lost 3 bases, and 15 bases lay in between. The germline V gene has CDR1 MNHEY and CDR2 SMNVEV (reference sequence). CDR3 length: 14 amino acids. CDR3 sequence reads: CASSPGTNLYEQYF. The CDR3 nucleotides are TGTGCCAGCAGCCCGGGGACAAACCTCTACGAGCAGTACTTC.

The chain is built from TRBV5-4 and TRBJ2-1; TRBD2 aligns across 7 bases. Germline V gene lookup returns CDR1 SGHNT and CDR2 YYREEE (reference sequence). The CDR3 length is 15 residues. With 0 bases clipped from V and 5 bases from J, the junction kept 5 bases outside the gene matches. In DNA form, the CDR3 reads TGTGCCAGCAGCTTGGCCGCGGGGGTTCACAATGAGCAGTTCTTC. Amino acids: CASSLAAGVHNEQFF.

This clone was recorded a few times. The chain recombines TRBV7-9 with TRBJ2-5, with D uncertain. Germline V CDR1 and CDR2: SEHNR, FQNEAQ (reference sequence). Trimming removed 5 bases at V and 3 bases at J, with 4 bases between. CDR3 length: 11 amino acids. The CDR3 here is CASSPKETQYF. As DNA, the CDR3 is TGTGCCAGCAGCCCCAAAGAGACCCAGTACTTC.

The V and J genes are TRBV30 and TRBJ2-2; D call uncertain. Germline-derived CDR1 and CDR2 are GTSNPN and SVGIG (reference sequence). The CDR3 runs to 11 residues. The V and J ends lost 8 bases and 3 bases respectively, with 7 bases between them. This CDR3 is CATPHTGELFF. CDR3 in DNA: TGTGCCACGCCCCACACCGGGGAGCTGTTTTTT.

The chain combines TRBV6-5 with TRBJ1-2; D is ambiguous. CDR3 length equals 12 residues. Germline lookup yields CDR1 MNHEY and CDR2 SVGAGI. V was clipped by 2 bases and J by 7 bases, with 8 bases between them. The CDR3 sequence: CASSYPSGGYTF. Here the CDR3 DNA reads TGTGCCAGCAGTTACCCCTCCGGTGGCTACACCTTC.

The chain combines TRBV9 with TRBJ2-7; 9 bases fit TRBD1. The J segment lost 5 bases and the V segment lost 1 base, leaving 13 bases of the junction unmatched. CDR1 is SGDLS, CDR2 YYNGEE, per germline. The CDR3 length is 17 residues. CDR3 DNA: TGTGCCAGCAGCGTATCCTTCGGGGGGACAGGGTGGCACGAGCAGTACTTC. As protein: CASSVSFGGTGWHEQYF.

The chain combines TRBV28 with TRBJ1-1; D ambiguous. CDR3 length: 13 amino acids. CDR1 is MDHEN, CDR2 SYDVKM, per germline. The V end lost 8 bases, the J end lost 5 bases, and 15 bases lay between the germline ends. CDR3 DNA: TGTGCCAGCGCGGGGTTCCTTGGGACTGAAGCTTTCTTT. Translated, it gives CASAGFLGTEAFF.

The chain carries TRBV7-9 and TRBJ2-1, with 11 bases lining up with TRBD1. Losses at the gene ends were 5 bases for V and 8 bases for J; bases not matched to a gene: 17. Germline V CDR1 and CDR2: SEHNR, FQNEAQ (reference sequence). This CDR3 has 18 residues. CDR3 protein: CASSPPGQGGPTTHEQFF. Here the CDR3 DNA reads TGTGCCAGCAGCCCCCCGGGACAGGGGGGGCCGACAACCCATGAGCAGTTCTTC.

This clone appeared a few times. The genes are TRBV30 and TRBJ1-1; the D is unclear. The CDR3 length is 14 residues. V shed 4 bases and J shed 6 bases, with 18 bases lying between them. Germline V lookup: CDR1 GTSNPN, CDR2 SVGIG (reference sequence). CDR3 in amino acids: CAWTSGRTTPEAFF. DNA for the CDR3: TGTGCCTGGACTTCCGGCAGAACAACTCCTGAAGCTTTCTTT.

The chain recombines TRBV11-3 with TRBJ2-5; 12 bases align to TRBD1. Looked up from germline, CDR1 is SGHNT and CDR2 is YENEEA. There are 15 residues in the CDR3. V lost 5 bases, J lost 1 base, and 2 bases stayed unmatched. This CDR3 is CASSRGQGAQETQYF. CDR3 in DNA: TGTGCCAGCAGCCGGGGACAGGGGGCCCAAGAGACCCAGTACTTC.

The CDR3 is CAWTRGRKVSLGGENSPLHF. In nucleotides, the CDR3 is TGTGCCTGGACCAGAGGCAGGAAAGTTTCGCTGGGAGGGGAAAATTCACCCCTCCACTTT. This chain uses TRBV30 with TRBJ1-6, with D tentatively TRBD1 (5 bases). The CDR3 sequence is 20 residues long. With 4 bases removed from V and 7 bases from J, the gap between germline ends came to 32 bases. Looked up from germline, CDR1 is GTSNPN and CDR2 is SVGIG (reference sequence).

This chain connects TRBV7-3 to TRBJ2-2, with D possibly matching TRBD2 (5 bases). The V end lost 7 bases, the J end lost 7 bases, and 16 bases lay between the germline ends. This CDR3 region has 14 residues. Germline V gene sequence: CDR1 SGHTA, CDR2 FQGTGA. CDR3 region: CASTPGYGDGELFF. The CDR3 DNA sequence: TGTGCCAGCACCCCCGGGTACGGGGACGGGGAGCTGTTTTTT.

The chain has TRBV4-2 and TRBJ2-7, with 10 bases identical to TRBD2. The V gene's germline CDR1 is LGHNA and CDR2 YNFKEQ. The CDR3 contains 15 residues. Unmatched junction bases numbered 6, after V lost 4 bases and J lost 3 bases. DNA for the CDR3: TGTGCCAGCAGCCGGCCAGCGGGAGGGGTCTACGAGCAGTACTTC. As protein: CASSRPAGGVYEQYF.

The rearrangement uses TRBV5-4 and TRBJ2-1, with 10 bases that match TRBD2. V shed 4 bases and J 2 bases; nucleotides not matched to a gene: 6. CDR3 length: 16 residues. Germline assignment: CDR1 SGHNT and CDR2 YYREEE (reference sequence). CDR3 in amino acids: CASSPRTSGPYNEQFF. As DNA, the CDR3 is TGTGCCAGCAGCCCGAGGACTAGCGGACCCTACAATGAGCAGTTCTTC. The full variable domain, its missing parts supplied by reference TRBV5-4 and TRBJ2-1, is ETGVTQSPTHLIKTRGQQVTLRCSSQSGHNTVSWYQQALGQGPQFIFQYYREEENGRGNFPPRFSGLQFPNYSSELNVNALELDDSALYLCASSPRTSGPYNEQFFGPGTRLTVL.

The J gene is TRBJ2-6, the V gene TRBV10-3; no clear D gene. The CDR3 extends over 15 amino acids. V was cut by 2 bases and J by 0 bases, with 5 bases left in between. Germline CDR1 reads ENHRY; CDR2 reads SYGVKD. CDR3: CAISEVDSGANVLTF. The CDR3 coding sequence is TGTGCCATCAGTGAGGTAGACTCTGGGGCCAACGTCCTGACTTTC.

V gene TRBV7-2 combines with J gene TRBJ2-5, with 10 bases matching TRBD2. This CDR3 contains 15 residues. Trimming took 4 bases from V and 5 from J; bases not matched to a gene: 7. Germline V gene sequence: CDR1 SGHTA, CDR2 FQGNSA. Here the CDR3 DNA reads TGTGCCAGCAGCTCCAGCGGGGGGGCCTGGGAGACCCAGTACTTC. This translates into CASSSSGGAWETQYF.

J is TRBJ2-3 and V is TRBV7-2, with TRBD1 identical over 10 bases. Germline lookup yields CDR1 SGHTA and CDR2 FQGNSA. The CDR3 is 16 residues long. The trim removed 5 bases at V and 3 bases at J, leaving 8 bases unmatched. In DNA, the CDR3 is TGTGCCAGCAGCCTGAGGGGACAGGGGCCAACAGATACGCAGTATTTT. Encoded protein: CASSLRGQGPTDTQYF.

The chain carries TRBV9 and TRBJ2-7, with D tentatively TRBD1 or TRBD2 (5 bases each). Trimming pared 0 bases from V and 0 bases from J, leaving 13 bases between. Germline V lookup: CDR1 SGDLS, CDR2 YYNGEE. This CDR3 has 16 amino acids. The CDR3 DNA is TGTGCCAGCAGCGTAGGGGACGTTCGGAGCTCCTACGAGCAGTACTTC. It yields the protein CASSVGDVRSSYEQYF.

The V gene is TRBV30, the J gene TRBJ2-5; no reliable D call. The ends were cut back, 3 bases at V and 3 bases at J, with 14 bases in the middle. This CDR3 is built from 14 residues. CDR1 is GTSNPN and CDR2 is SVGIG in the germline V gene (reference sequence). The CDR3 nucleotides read TGTGCCTGGAGGTTTGGGGTTGGGGAAGAGACCCAGTACTTC. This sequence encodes CAWRFGVGEETQYF.

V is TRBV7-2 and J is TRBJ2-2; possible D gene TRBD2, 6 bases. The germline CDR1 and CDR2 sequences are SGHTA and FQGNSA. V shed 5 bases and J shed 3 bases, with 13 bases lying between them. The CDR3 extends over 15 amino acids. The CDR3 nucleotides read TGTGCCAGCAGCCGGGACTCGGCGGACACCGGGGAGCTGTTTTTT. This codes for CASSRDSADTGELFF.

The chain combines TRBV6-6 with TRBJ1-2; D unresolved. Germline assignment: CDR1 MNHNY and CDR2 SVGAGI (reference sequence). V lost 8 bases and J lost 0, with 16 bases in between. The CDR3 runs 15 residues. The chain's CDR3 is CASQPVASANYGYTF. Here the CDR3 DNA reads TGTGCCAGCCAGCCGGTGGCGTCAGCTAACTATGGCTACACCTTC.

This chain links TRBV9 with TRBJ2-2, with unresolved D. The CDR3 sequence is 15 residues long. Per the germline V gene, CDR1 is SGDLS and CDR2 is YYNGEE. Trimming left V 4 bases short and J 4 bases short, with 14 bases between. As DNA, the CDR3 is TGTGCCAGCAGCTACCCCCCCGTGCCCACCGGGGAGCTGTTTTTT. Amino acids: CASSYPPVPTGELFF.

The chain's CDR3 is CATSRGEAADTQYF. In nucleotides, the CDR3 is TGTGCCACCAGCAGAGGGGAGGCGGCGGATACGCAGTATTTT. The chain links TRBV15 to TRBJ2-3; TRBD2 is a possible D gene (6 bases). Germline CDR1 is LNHNV and CDR2 is YYDKDF (reference sequence). The CDR3 extends over 14 amino acids. V lost 1 base, J lost 6 bases, and 11 bases lay in between.

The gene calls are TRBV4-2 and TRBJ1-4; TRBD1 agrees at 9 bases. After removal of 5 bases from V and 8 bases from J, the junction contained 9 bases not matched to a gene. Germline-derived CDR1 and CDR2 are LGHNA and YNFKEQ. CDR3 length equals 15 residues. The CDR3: CASSDLTGGLEKLFF. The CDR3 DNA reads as TGTGCCAGCAGCGATTTGACAGGGGGGTTAGAAAAACTGTTTTTT.

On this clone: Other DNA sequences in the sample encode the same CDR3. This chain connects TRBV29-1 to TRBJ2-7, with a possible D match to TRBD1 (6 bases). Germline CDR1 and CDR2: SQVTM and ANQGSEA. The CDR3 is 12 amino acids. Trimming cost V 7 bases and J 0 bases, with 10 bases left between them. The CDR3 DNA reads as TGCAGCGCCCGGGACAACTCCTACGAGCAGTACTTC. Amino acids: CSARDNSYEQYF.

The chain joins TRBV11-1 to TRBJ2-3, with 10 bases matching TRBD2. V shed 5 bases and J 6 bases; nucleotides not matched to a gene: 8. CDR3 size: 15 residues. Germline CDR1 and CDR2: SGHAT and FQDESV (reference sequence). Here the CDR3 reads CASSKSSGGWDTQYF. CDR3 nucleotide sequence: TGTGCCAGCAGCAAAAGTAGCGGGGGGTGGGATACGCAGTATTTT.

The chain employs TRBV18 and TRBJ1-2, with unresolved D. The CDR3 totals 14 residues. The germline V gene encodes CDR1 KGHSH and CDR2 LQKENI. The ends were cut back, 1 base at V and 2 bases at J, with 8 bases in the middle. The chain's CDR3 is CASSPQAENYGYTF. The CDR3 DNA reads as TGTGCCAGCTCACCACAGGCGGAGAACTATGGCTACACCTTC. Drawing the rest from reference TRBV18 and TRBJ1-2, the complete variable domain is NAGVMQNPRHLVRRRGQEARLRCSPMKGHSHVYWYRQLPEEGLKFMVYLQKENIIDESGMPKERFSAEFPKEGPSILRIQQVVRGDSAAYFCASSPQAENYGYTFGSGTRLTVV.